What follows are 30 T cell receptor beta chains derived from one specimen sequenced in a study of blood T cell repertoires in COVID-19. Some clones are missing from TCRdb's copy, which holds only in-frame ones; the method was immunoSEQ multiplex PCR. The sample includes over 70,000 clones, roughly 82% of them seen just once. Sequencing was performed on peripheral blood. Receptor source: a woman aged 80 or older with active or convalescent COVID-19.

V usage is TRBV19 and J usage is TRBJ2-3; the D is unclear. This CDR3 contains 13 residues. Trimming took off 4 bases at V and 0 bases at J, with 5 bases between the two ends. In germline, CDR1 is LNHDA, CDR2 SQIVND (reference sequence). The CDR3 DNA reads TGTGCCAGTAGTACCCCTAGCACAGATACGCAGTATTTT. This codes for CASSTPSTDTQYF. The full variable domain, completed using reference TRBV19 and TRBJ2-3, is DGGITQSPKYLFRKEGQNVTLSCEQNLNHDAMYWYRQDPGQGLRLIYYSQIVNDFQKGDIAEGYSVSREKKESFPLTVTSAQKNPTAFYLCASSTPSTDTQYFGPGTRLTVL.

J is TRBJ1-6 and V is TRBV28, with D perhaps TRBD1 (6 bases). Germline CDR1 reads MDHEN; CDR2 reads SYDVKM. This CDR3 is built from 15 residues. Trimming left V 6 bases short and J 7 bases short, with 16 bases between. This CDR3 is CASRVGGPGNSPLHF. The CDR3 DNA follows: TGTGCCAGCAGGGTCGGGGGGCCCGGAAATTCACCCCTCCACTTT.

The rearrangement links TRBV28 to TRBJ2-3; 7 nucleotides agree with TRBD2. CDR1 is MDHEN, CDR2 SYDVKM, per germline. The CDR3 has 19 residues. Losses at the gene ends were 6 bases for V and 1 base for J; bases not matched to a gene: 19. Here the CDR3 reads CASRPSGLGPRGGTDTQYF. The CDR3 coding sequence is TGTGCCAGCAGGCCCTCTGGACTAGGCCCCAGAGGGGGCACAGATACGCAGTATTTT.

The V and J genes are TRBV2 and TRBJ1-4; a possible D gene is TRBD1 (6 bases). The V end lost 4 bases, the J end lost 1 base, and 10 bases lay between the germline ends. The CDR3 sequence is 15 residues long. Germline assignment: CDR1 SNHLY and CDR2 FYNNEI. The CDR3 region has the DNA TGTGCCAGCAGTGCCTCCAGGGGAACTAATGAAAAACTGTTTTTT. It specifies CASSASRGTNEKLFF.

This chain uses TRBV5-1 with TRBJ2-7; TRBD2 matches 8 bases. V trimming: 4 bases; J trimming: 6 bases; junction bases outside the gene matches: 6. From germline, CDR1 is SGHRS and CDR2 YFSETQ. The CDR3 consists of 13 residues. CDR3 DNA: TGCGCCAGCAGCCGGGAGGGGATCGGCGAGCAGTACTTC. It specifies CASSREGIGEQYF.

The rearrangement joins TRBV7-8 to TRBJ1-5, with TRBD1 matching 9 bases. Germline V lookup: CDR1 SGHVS, CDR2 FQNEAQ. With V trimmed by 5 bases and J by 4 bases, 9 bases remained unmatched. The CDR3 totals 16 residues. CDR3 coding DNA: TGTGCCAGCAGCAAATGGACAGGGGATGAAAATCAGCCCCAGCATTTT. The encoded protein is CASSKWTGDENQPQHF.

V and J are TRBV6-2 or TRBV6-3 and TRBJ1-1; possibly TRBD1 for D (5 bases). There are 14 residues in the CDR3. V gave up 0 bases and J gave up 4 bases, with 9 bases separating them. Germline V gene data show CDR1 as MNHEY and CDR2 as SVGEGT. CDR3 protein: CASSYSGEGTEAFF. CDR3 sequence (DNA): TGTGCCAGCAGTTACTCGGGGGAGGGCACTGAAGCTTTCTTT.

This clone was counted ten times or more. This chain joins TRBV7-2 and TRBJ1-2; the match to TRBD1 covers 12 bases. The CDR3 has 16 residues. Germline V gives CDR1 SGHTA, CDR2 FQGNSA. The V segment lost 4 bases and the J segment 6 bases; nucleotides outside the gene matches: 9. The CDR3 loop is CASSYPGQGALNGYTF. The CDR3 DNA is TGTGCCAGCAGCTACCCGGGACAGGGGGCGTTGAATGGCTACACCTTC.

The chain employs TRBV11-2 and TRBJ2-3; TRBD1 is a possible D gene (6 bases). The germline gives CDR1 SGHAT, CDR2 FQNNGV. Between the trimmed V and J ends, which lost 5 bases and 0 bases, there was a span of 9 bases. CDR3 length: 14 residues. The CDR3 nucleotides read TGTGCCAGCAGCCTCGACAGGAGCACAGATACGCAGTATTTT. This sequence encodes CASSLDRSTDTQYF.

The rearrangement joins TRBV10-3 to TRBJ1-6; 10 bases are shared with TRBD1. The germline CDR1 and CDR2 sequences are ENHRY and SYGVKD. The CDR3 loop spans 16 amino acids. The V segment lost 6 bases and the J segment 3 bases; nucleotides outside the gene matches: 5. Here the CDR3 DNA reads TGTGCCATCAGAGACGGGACAGGGGACTATAATTCACCCCTCCACTTT. This codes for CAIRDGTGDYNSPLHF.

The V call is TRBV3-1 (or the pseudogene TRBV3-2), the J call TRBJ1-1; 8 bases are a match to TRBD1. CDR3 size: 14 residues. V was pared by 3 bases and J by 11 bases, with 11 bases of the junction left unmatched. Germline loops: CDR1 LGHDT, CDR2 YNNKEL (reference sequence). This CDR3 reads CASSQGTGGGMAFF. The DNA of the CDR3 is TGTGCCAGCAGCCAGGGGACAGGAGGGGGAATGGCTTTCTTT.

The chain is built from TRBV7-6 and TRBJ2-5, with 7 bases that match TRBD2. V lost 3 bases and J lost 1; bases outside the gene matches: 5. From germline, CDR1 is SGHVS and CDR2 FNYEAQ. The CDR3 extends over 15 amino acids. CDR3 loop: CASSFTPGGQETQYF. CDR3 nucleotide sequence: TGTGCCAGCAGCTTCACTCCGGGGGGCCAAGAGACCCAGTACTTC.

In its sample, this clone was seen a few times. This chain connects TRBV7-2 to TRBJ1-6, with TRBD1 identical over 7 bases. There are 16 residues in the CDR3. Germline CDR1 is SGHTA and CDR2 is FQGNSA. J lost 6 bases, V lost 5 bases, and 10 bases had no gene match. The CDR3 DNA sequence: TGTGCCAGCAGCCCCCGTCTCAGGGGGGCTAATTCACCCCTCCACTTT. Protein: CASSPRLRGANSPLHF.

The chain has TRBV27 and TRBJ2-5, with a possible D match to TRBD2 (6 bases). Trimming shortened V by 6 bases and J by 6 bases, and 14 bases separated the two germline ends. This CDR3 spans 13 amino acids. Per the germline V gene, CDR1 is MNHEY and CDR2 is SMNVEV (reference sequence). The CDR3 here is CASRGTVVKTQYF. In DNA form, the CDR3 reads TGTGCCAGCAGAGGGACTGTTGTTAAGACCCAGTACTTC.

This clone was observed once. The chain couples TRBV5-1 to TRBJ2-5, with D perhaps TRBD2 (5 bases). Trimming left V 0 bases short and J 5 bases short, with 8 bases between. The CDR3 runs 13 residues. CDR1 SGHRS and CDR2 YFSETQ come from the germline V gene. In DNA, the CDR3 is TGCGCCAGCAGCTTGGGGTCGGGGGAGACCCAGTACTTC. Translation: CASSLGSGETQYF.

The J gene is TRBJ1-2, the V gene TRBV4-1; TRBD1 agrees at 10 bases. V was pared by 4 bases and J by 5 bases, with 1 base of the junction left unmatched. Germline CDR1 MGHRA, CDR2 YSYEKL. The CDR3 sequence is 13 residues long. As DNA, the CDR3 is TGCGCCAGCAGCCCGGACAGGGGGTATGGCTACACCTTC. This translates into CASSPDRGYGYTF.

On this clone: Other DNA sequences in this specimen translate into the identical CDR3. The chain carries TRBV27 and TRBJ1-1; the D gene is possibly TRBD1 (6 bases). In germline, CDR1 is MNHEY, CDR2 SMNVEV (reference sequence). The CDR3 is made up of 15 amino acids. The V end was cut by 6 bases, the J end by 0 bases, with 14 bases between. The CDR3 loop reads CASSPRQAMNTEAFF. The CDR3 region has the DNA TGTGCCAGCAGCCCTAGACAGGCCATGAACACTGAAGCTTTCTTT.

The V and J genes are TRBV4-3 and TRBJ2-2; a possible D gene is TRBD2 (6 bases). V shed 6 bases and J shed 6 bases, with 17 bases lying between them. This CDR3 is built from 15 residues. The germline CDR1 and CDR2 sequences are LGHNA and YSLEER. Here the CDR3 reads CASSPRRREAGELFF. The CDR3 nucleotides read TGCGCCAGCAGTCCCAGAAGGAGGGAAGCCGGGGAGCTGTTTTTT.

CDR3 region: CASSLAGGEQYF. The CDR3 DNA reads TGTGCCAGCAGCTTAGCGGGGGGCGAGCAGTACTTC. V and J are TRBV11-2 and TRBJ2-7; TRBD2 matches 7 bases. The length of the CDR3 is 12 residues. The V gene end was trimmed by 1 base and the J gene end by 6 bases; junction bases not matched to a gene: 0. CDR1 is SGHAT and CDR2 is FQNNGV in the germline V gene. The variable domain in full, completed from reference TRBV11-2 and TRBJ2-7, reads EAGVAQSPRYKIIEKRQSVAFWCNPISGHATLYWYQQILGQGPKLLIQFQNNGVVDDSQLPKDRFSAERLKGVDSTLKIQPAKLEDSAVYLCASSLAGGEQYFGPGTRLTVT.

The CDR3 sequence is CASDTGFSGNTIYF. DNA for the CDR3: TGTGCCAGCGATACAGGGTTCTCTGGAAACACCATATATTTT. V usage is TRBV10-3 and J usage is TRBJ1-3; a weak D match, TRBD1 (6 bases). The CDR3 totals 14 residues. Germline CDR1 reads ENHRY; CDR2 reads SYGVKD. The V end was cut by 10 bases, the J end by 0 bases, with 13 bases between.

The chain employs TRBV6-5 and TRBJ1-4; D remains ambiguous. Germline lookup yields CDR1 MNHEY and CDR2 SVGAGI. The V and J ends lost 6 bases and 5 bases respectively, with 13 bases between them. The CDR3 length is 14 residues. DNA of the CDR3: TGTGCCAGCAGAGCGGAGGGAAAGAATGAAAAACTGTTTTTT. Its translation is CASRAEGKNEKLFF.

This clone was picked up a small number of times. The chain joins TRBV20-1 to TRBJ2-7; 8 positions match TRBD1. Germline CDR1 and CDR2: DFQATT and SNEGSKA (reference sequence). The CDR3 sequence is 13 residues long. V shed 3 bases, J shed 2 bases, and the junction held 3 bases outside the gene matches. CDR3 DNA: TGCAGTGCTAGTCGACAGGGGACCTACGAGCAGTACTTC. As protein: CSASRQGTYEQYF.

The chain employs TRBV6-5 and TRBJ2-5, with D possibly being TRBD2 (5 bases). V was pared by 0 bases and J by 1 base, with 9 bases between. The CDR3 has 15 amino acids. Per germline, CDR1 MNHEY and CDR2 SVGAGI. The CDR3 region has the DNA TGTGCCAGCAGTTACTCGAGGGCAGTCCAAGAGACCCAGTACTTC. The encoded protein is CASSYSRAVQETQYF.

In nucleotides, the CDR3 is TGTGCCAGCAGCAAAGCGGCCAGGGGGTGCGAGCAGTACTTC. Amino acids: CASSKAARGCEQYF. The chain combines TRBV21-1 with TRBJ2-7; the table calls TRBD1, which could not be checked here. TRBV21-1 constitutes a pseudogene. The CDR3 length is 14 residues.

The rearrangement links TRBV20-1 to TRBJ1-2; D ambiguous. CDR1 and CDR2 from the germline V gene are DFQATT and SNEGSKA (reference sequence). Trimming took 6 bases from V and 4 from J, leaving 9 bases between them. The CDR3 runs 11 residues. DNA of the CDR3: TGCAGTGCCCCCCTTGTCTATGGCTACACCTTC. Encoded protein: CSAPLVYGYTF.

The V and J genes are TRBV20-1 and TRBJ2-3, with 11 positions matching TRBD2. V shed 6 bases and J 4 bases; nucleotides not matched to a gene: 12. Germline values: CDR1 DFQATT, CDR2 SNEGSKA (reference sequence). This CDR3 contains 16 residues. Here the CDR3 DNA reads TGCAGTGCCAGTGGGACTAGCGGAAAGTTCGCAGATACGCAGTATTTT. Translation gives CSASGTSGKFADTQYF.

V is TRBV15 and J is TRBJ1-5; 10 positions match TRBD1. Germline CDR1 LNHNV, CDR2 YYDKDF (reference sequence). The CDR3 spans 16 residues. Trimming cost V 3 bases and J 6 bases; bases outside gene matches: 8. The CDR3 here is CATSSWGQGSRQPQHF. CDR3 DNA sequence: TGTGCCACCAGCAGTTGGGGACAGGGGTCGCGTCAGCCCCAGCATTTT.

The chain joins TRBV20-1 to TRBJ1-4; weak D call: TRBD1 (6 bases). The ends were cut back, 3 bases at V and 7 bases at J, with 9 bases in the middle. Germline V CDR1 and CDR2: DFQATT, SNEGSKA (reference sequence). This CDR3 is 12 amino acids long. The CDR3 DNA is TGCAGTGCTAGTCAGGGGCGTGAAAAACTGTTTTTT. This gives the protein CSASQGREKLFF.

The CDR3 sequence is CASSDTGDLQHF. CDR3 bases: TGTGCCAGCAGTGATACCGGTGATCTTCAGCATTTT. This chain connects TRBV2 to TRBJ1-5; D call uncertain. Trimming shortened V by 3 bases and J by 13 bases, and 13 bases separated the two germline ends. The CDR3 spans 12 residues. Germline CDR1 and CDR2: SNHLY and FYNNEI.

The chain joins TRBV13 to TRBJ2-1, with 8 bases aligning to TRBD1. V was pared by 7 bases and J by 3 bases, with 2 bases of the junction left unmatched. Germline V lookup: CDR1 PRHDT, CDR2 FYEKMQ (reference sequence). The CDR3 has 13 residues. For the CDR3, the DNA is TGTGCCAGCACAGGGGGCGTCTACAATGAGCAGTTCTTC. Its protein product is CASTGGVYNEQFF.